This T cell receptor beta chain appears in the sequencing data of a study of T cells expressing NK-cell markers. Study overall: Sorted CD3+CD56-NKG2C+, CD3+CD56+NKG2C+ and CD3+CD56+NKG2C- T cells supplied the TCR beta repertoires.

Details on this clonotype: Its antigen is still unknown.

There are 15 residues in the CDR3. Germline V gives CDR1 SGHAT, CDR2 FQNNGV. TCR beta cDNA was generated via 5'RACE template switching incorporating UMIs. TCRdb reprocessed the 5' RACE reads, with one entry per CDR3 protein and no DNA. The listing records 350,000 to 450,000 distinct CDR3 sequences. Findings and caveats of the study: Researchers report these clonotypes also headed the CD3+CD56-NKG2C+ fraction in a few donors. Of CD8+ T cells, about 1.0-7.5% belonged to dominant NKG2C+ clonotypes in five to seven donors.

The sample was blood T cells: a sorted CD56 or NKG2C T cell subset, CD4+ or CD8+ T cells, or bulk PBMC T cells (not recorded which). This clonotype originated in a man aged 18-70 years in good health. J is TRBJ2-7 and V is TRBV11-2. The CDR3 protein is CASSFTSGLGYEQYF. The full variable domain, its missing parts supplied by reference TRBV11-2 and TRBJ2-7, is EAGVAQSPRYKIIEKRQSVAFWCNPISGHATLYWYQQILGQGPKLLIQFQNNGVVDDSQLPKDRFSAERLKGVDSTLKIQPAKLEDSAVYLCASSFTSGLGYEQYFGPGTRLTVT.